One and the same sample provided the 5 T cell receptor beta chains below, sequenced in a study of cytotoxic CD8 clonotypes in ibrutinib-treated CLL. Assay: immunoSEQ multiplex PCR; the TCRdb copy retains only in-frame clones and omits some. The sample has approximately 150,000 clones, about 72% seen once; the top ten hold about 29%. The sample here was PBMCs, taken after 12 months of ibrutinib treatment. Every receptor here comes from a human donor with chronic lymphocytic leukemia.

This clone was seen only once. CDR3 in amino acids: CASRKGQASGNTEAFF. The CDR3 DNA is TGTGCCAGTAGGAAGGGTCAGGCGTCAGGGAACACTGAAGCTTTCTTT. This chain joins TRBV19 and TRBJ1-1, with no clear D. Trimming stripped 6 bases from V and 1 base from J, with 18 bases between. Germline CDR1 is LNHDA and CDR2 is SQIVND (reference sequence). The CDR3 is made up of 16 amino acids.

The chain employs TRBV5-4 and TRBJ2-5; no clear D gene. Germline V gene lookup returns CDR1 SGHNT and CDR2 YYREEE (reference sequence). This CDR3 is 15 amino acids long. The germline V and J ends were trimmed by 4 bases and 5 bases, with 18 bases remaining between them. CDR3 DNA: TGTGCCAGCAGCAAGCCCTCGGCAGATGTCGAGACCCAGTACTTC. Translation: CASSKPSADVETQYF.

The sample holds a few counts of this clone. The chain employs TRBV18 and TRBJ2-7, with D perhaps matching TRBD2 (5 bases). This CDR3 region has 13 residues. Germline assignment: CDR1 KGHSH and CDR2 LQKENI. V lost 6 bases to trimming and J lost 3 bases, with 12 bases between them. The CDR3 spells CASSPAGLYEQYF. As DNA, the CDR3 is TGTGCCAGCTCCCCCGCAGGACTCTACGAGCAGTACTTC.

This rearrangement joins TRBV7-2 to TRBJ2-3, with 7 bases fitting TRBD2. CDR1 is SGHTA and CDR2 is FQGNSA in the germline V gene. After removal of 6 bases from V and 3 bases from J, the junction contained 3 bases not matched to a gene. This CDR3 has 13 residues. The CDR3 bases are TGTGCCAGCAGTCACGGGGGGACAGATACGCAGTATTTT. Protein sequence: CASSHGGTDTQYF.

The gene calls are TRBV5-6 and TRBJ1-5; TRBD1 aligns across 8 bases. Per germline, CDR1 SGHDT and CDR2 YYEEEE. V was clipped by 1 base and J by 0 bases; unmatched bases: 9. The CDR3 extends over 18 amino acids. The CDR3 DNA reads TGTGCCAGCAGCTTGTATACAGGGGGATCATATAGCAATCAGCCCCAGCATTTT. Translated: CASSLYTGGSYSNQPQHF.